This is a list of T cell receptor beta chains from one sample in a study of blood T cell repertoires in COVID-19. Here immunoSEQ multiplex PCR was the method, and the copy in TCRdb shows in-frame clones only, minus some. The repertoire consists of about 41,000 clones, with approximately 90% occurring once and the leading ten covering roughly 5%. What was sequenced was peripheral blood. All receptors come from a human donor in a cohort sampled during active COVID-19. Each CDR3 is given with its conserved first and last residue. D genes are given only for firm matches. The size entry is marked missing in some rows and otherwise reads once, few, many or a size class.

.	TRBV19	TRBJ1-5	.	CASSSKTSYSNQPQHF	TGTGCCAGTAGTAGTAAGACAAGCTATAGCAATCAGCCCCAGCATTTT
TRBD2	TRBV5-1	TRBJ2-3	.	CASSLVRLAGTDTQYF	TGCGCCAGCAGCTTAGTTCGACTAGCGGGCACAGATACGCAGTATTTT
.	TRBV29-1	TRBJ2-1	.	CSVGGGGTYNEQFF	TGCAGCGTTGGAGGCGGAGGAACCTACAATGAGCAGTTCTTC
TRBD2	TRBV7-6	TRBJ2-1	once	CASSLAYTSGSPYNEQFF	TGTGCCAGCAGCTTAGCCTATACTAGCGGGAGTCCATACAATGAGCAGTTCTTC
.	TRBV27	TRBJ2-7	.	CASSLSIVGQPTYEQYF	TGTGCCAGCAGTTTATCGATAGTGGGACAACCGACCTACGAGCAGTACTTC
.	TRBV28	TRBJ1-2	.	CASVAGEAGYTF	TGTGCCAGCGTGGCGGGGGAGGCCGGCTACACCTTC
.	TRBV28	TRBJ2-3	.	CASRPIAESTDTQYF	TGTGCCAGCAGACCCATAGCGGAAAGCACAGATACGCAGTATTTT
TRBD1	TRBV11-3	TRBJ1-1	once	CASSRDSRTNTEAFF	TGTGCCAGCAGCAGGGACAGCCGGACGAACACTGAAGCTTTCTTT
.	TRBV5-5	TRBJ1-2	.	CASSLDTGKYGYTF	TGTGCCAGCAGCTTGGATACAGGGAAGTATGGCTACACCTTC
.	TRBV4-2	TRBJ1-1	.	CASSQVYGGASEAFF	TGTGCCAGCAGCCAAGTCTACGGGGGGGCGTCGGAAGCTTTCTTT
.	TRBV10-1	TRBJ2-5	.	CASSPGQRPQETQYF	TGCGCCAGCAGCCCAGGACAGCGACCTCAAGAGACCCAGTACTTC
TRBD1	TRBV14	TRBJ1-2	.	CASSQRTGNYGYTF	TGTGCCAGCAGCCAACGGACAGGCAACTATGGCTACACCTTC
.	TRBV3-1/TRBV3-2	TRBJ1-2	.	CASSQESTGYGYTF	TGTGCCAGCAGCCAAGAGTCGACGGGCTATGGCTACACCTTC
TRBD2	TRBV2	TRBJ2-1	.	CASRSGWLAGGRAYNEQFF	TGTGCCAGCAGGTCGGGTTGGCTAGCGGGAGGGAGGGCCTACAATGAGCAGTTCTTC
TRBD2	TRBV27	TRBJ2-5	.	CASSFGPGGSQYF	TGTGCCAGCAGTTTTGGGCCGGGGGGGTCCCAGTACTTC
TRBD2	TRBV6-5	TRBJ2-1	.	CASSYPYREGGHEQFF	TGTGCCAGCAGTTACCCTTACCGGGAGGGAGGTCATGAGCAGTTCTTC
TRBD1	TRBV7-8	TRBJ2-7	.	CASSSGQGARGREQYF	TGTGCCAGCAGCTCAGGACAGGGGGCGCGGGGTAGGGAGCAGTACTTC
TRBD2	TRBV3-1/TRBV3-2	TRBJ2-1	.	CASSQSSGSSYNEQFF	TGTGCCAGCAGCCAATCTAGCGGGAGCTCCTACAATGAGCAGTTCTTC
.	TRBV5-1	TRBJ2-3	.	CASSLVGRGPDTQYF	TGCGCCAGCAGCTTGGTTGGGCGGGGACCGGATACGCAGTATTTT
.	TRBV6-6	TRBJ2-3	.	CASSQPGQITDTQYF	TGTGCCAGCAGCCAACCGGGACAAATCACAGATACGCAGTATTTT
TRBD2	TRBV30	TRBJ2-7	once	CAWSSGTSGVRYEQYF	TGTGCCTGGAGCTCCGGGACTAGCGGGGTCCGCTACGAGCAGTACTTC
.	TRBV5-5	TRBJ1-2	.	CASSLRQVLDYGYTF	TGTGCCAGCAGCTTGAGGCAGGTACTCGACTATGGCTACACCTTC
TRBD1	TRBV3-1/TRBV3-2	TRBJ2-7	.	CASSPGQRIYEQYF	TGTGCCAGCAGCCCGGGACAGCGAATCTACGAGCAGTACTTC
TRBD2	TRBV30	TRBJ2-2	once	CAGTSGSNTGELFF	TGTGCCGGGACTAGCGGGTCCAACACCGGGGAGCTGTTTTTT
.	TRBV14	TRBJ1-2	.	CASSQQGRRDYGYTF	TGTGCCAGCAGCCAGCAAGGAAGGAGAGACTATGGCTACACCTTC
.	TRBV5-6	TRBJ1-2	.	CASSLGRLYGYTF	TGTGCCAGCAGCCTCGGCAGGCTCTATGGCTACACCTTC
.	TRBV4-2	TRBJ2-7	few	CASSQAPGLSYEQYF	TGTGCCAGCAGCCAAGCCCCAGGGCTTTCCTACGAGCAGTACTTC
TRBD1	TRBV9	TRBJ2-3	.	CASSVQGQARTDTQYF	TGTGCCAGCAGCGTTCAAGGACAGGCCCGCACAGATACGCAGTATTTT
.	TRBV10-3	TRBJ2-5	.	CAISEGQGLETQYF	TGTGCCATCAGTGAGGGGCAGGGGTTGGAGACCCAGTACTTC
TRBD1	TRBV12-3/TRBV12-4	TRBJ2-1	once	CASTDDRVLEQFF	TGTGCCAGCACCGACGACAGGGTGCTTGAGCAGTTCTTC
.	TRBV28	TRBJ2-7	.	CASSFTISYEQYF	TGTGCCAGCAGTTTTACTATCTCCTACGAGCAGTACTTC
.	TRBV7-6	TRBJ2-3	.	CASSLAGASTDTQYF	TGTGCCAGCAGCTTAGCGGGAGCAAGCACAGATACGCAGTATTTT
.	TRBV11-3	TRBJ1-1	.	CASSPRDSEAFF	TGTGCCAGCAGCCCTCGGGATTCTGAAGCTTTCTTT
.	TRBV5-1	TRBJ2-5	.	CASSLVLEETQYF	TGCGCCAGCAGCTTGGTATTAGAAGAGACCCAGTACTTC
TRBD2	TRBV18	TRBJ2-1	.	CASSPLAGYSNEQFF	TGTGCCAGCTCACCACTAGCGGGATATAGTAATGAGCAGTTCTTC
TRBD1	TRBV2	TRBJ1-5	.	CASSERTGRVIEPQHF	TGTGCCAGCAGTGAAAGGACAGGGAGGGTGATAGAGCCCCAGCATTTT
TRBD1	TRBV9	TRBJ1-2	once	CASSETGTGVSGGYTF	TGTGCCAGCAGCGAAACCGGGACAGGGGTTAGCGGTGGCTACACCTTC
TRBD1	TRBV5-6	TRBJ2-7	.	CASSPTGPPYEQYF	TGTGCCAGCAGCCCGACAGGGCCACCCTACGAGCAGTACTTC
.	TRBV9	TRBJ1-3	.	CASSVGQQGRNTIYF	TGTGCCAGCAGCGTAGGCCAACAGGGACGAAACACCATATATTTT
.	TRBV4-1	TRBJ1-4	.	CASSQTGPYNEKLFF	TGCGCCAGCAGCCAAACAGGACCCTATAATGAAAAACTGTTTTTT